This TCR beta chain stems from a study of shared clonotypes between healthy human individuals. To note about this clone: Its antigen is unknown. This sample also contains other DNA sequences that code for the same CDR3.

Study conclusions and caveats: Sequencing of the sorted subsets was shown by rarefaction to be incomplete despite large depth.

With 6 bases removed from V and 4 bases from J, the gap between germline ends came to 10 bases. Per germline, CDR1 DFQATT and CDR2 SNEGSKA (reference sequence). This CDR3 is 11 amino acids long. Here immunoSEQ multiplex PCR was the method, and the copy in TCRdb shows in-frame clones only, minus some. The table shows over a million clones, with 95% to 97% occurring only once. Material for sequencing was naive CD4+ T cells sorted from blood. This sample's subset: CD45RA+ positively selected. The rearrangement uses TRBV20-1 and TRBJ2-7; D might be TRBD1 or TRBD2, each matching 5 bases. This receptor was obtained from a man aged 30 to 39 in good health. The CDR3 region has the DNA TGCAGTGCCCGGGGCAGGTACGAGCAGTACTTC. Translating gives CSARGRYEQYF.